The subject of this entry is one T cell receptor (beta chain). Its antigen is currently unknown. The source of the sample is a study of PD-1 blockade in classical Hodgkin lymphoma. This table comes from immunoSEQ multiplex PCR, and its TCRdb copy is limited to in-frame clones, with some not included. The sample carries about 100,000 clones, roughly 91% recorded once. Each of the patients experienced relapse following autologous stem cell transplantation, and their brentuximab vedotin exposure differed. Study findings and constraints: Researchers reported that CD4+ TCR diversity, though not CD8+, rose significantly by C4D1.

Sequenced material: peripheral blood mononuclear cells (PBMCs), taken before the second cycle of nivolumab. The origin of this receptor is a human donor with classical Hodgkin lymphoma.

Here the CDR3 reads CATSPVGRVLGELFF. CDR3 in DNA: TGTGCCACCAGCCCAGTGGGTAGGGTGCTCGGGGAGCTGTTTTTT. The chain joins TRBV15 to TRBJ2-2; D remains unclear. The CDR3 has 15 amino acids. The germline CDR1 and CDR2 sequences are LNHNV and YYDKDF (reference sequence). Deletions cut 5 bases from V and 7 bases from J, with 17 bases between. Using reference TRBV15 and TRBJ2-2 for the parts outside the CDR3, the full variable domain is DAMVIQNPRYQVTQFGKPVTLSCSQTLNHNVMYWYQQKSSQAPKLLFHYYDKDFNNEADTPDNFQSRRPNTSFCFLDIRSPGLGDTAMYLCATSPVGRVLGELFFGEGSRLTVL.